The next 3 T cell receptor beta chains were all read from a single sample in a study of vaccination effects on CD4 cells after COVID-19. The antigens of these receptors remain unknown. Repertoires were generated with immunoSEQ multiplex PCR, while TCRdb's copy carries only in-frame clones and drops some. Here the sample spans some 15,000 clones, more than 70% being singletons. Before sequencing took place, the ViraFEST assay used viral peptide pools to expand antigen-specific CD4+ T cells. Following culture for 9 to 11 days, CD4+ T cells were isolated. The person's infection with SARS-CoV-2, confirmed by PCR, took place between March and December 2020. Each person got two doses of an mRNA SARS-CoV-2 vaccine, BNT162b2 or mRNA-1273. The source material was CD4+ T cells from PBMCs cultured with HCoV-NL63 spike peptides, sampled after COVID-19 vaccination. The origin of the receptors is a human donor who had a prior SARS-CoV-2 infection.

In its sample, this clone was seen a few times. The chain has TRBV7-2 and TRBJ2-7; 9 nucleotides line up with TRBD2. The CDR3 covers 14 residues. CDR1 and CDR2 (germline): SGHTA, FQGNSA. The V segment lost 1 base and the J segment 7 bases; nucleotides outside the gene matches: 5. CDR3 sequence (DNA): TGTGCCAGCAGCTTAGTGGGACTAGCTGGGGAGCAGTACTTC. This gives the protein CASSLVGLAGEQYF. Together with reference TRBV7-2 and TRBJ2-7, the CDR3 gives the full variable domain: GAGVSQSPSNKVTEKGKDVELRCDPISGHTALYWYRQSLGQGLEFLIYFQGNSAPDKSGLPSDRFSAERTGGSVSTLTIQRTQQEDSAVYLCASSLVGLAGEQYFGPGTRLTVT.

This clone has only one observation. The rearrangement links TRBV28 to TRBJ1-2, with D maybe TRBD1 (5 bases). From germline, CDR1 is MDHEN and CDR2 SYDVKM. Between the trimmed V and J ends, which lost 10 bases and 8 bases, there was a span of 23 bases. CDR3 size: 14 residues. CDR3 protein: CATNFAGPLTGYTF. CDR3 DNA sequence: TGTGCCACGAATTTTGCAGGGCCTCTCACCGGCTACACCTTC.

This clone was seen only a few times. The chain links TRBV7-9 to TRBJ1-1; 8 bases are a match to TRBD1. Germline assignment: CDR1 SEHNR and CDR2 FQNEAQ (reference sequence). The CDR3 sequence is 15 residues long. Trimming took 4 bases from V and 4 from J; bases not matched to a gene: 8. CDR3 sequence (DNA): TGTGCCAGCAGCTCCAATACAGGGGGGGTCACTGAAGCTTTCTTT. Protein product: CASSSNTGGVTEAFF.